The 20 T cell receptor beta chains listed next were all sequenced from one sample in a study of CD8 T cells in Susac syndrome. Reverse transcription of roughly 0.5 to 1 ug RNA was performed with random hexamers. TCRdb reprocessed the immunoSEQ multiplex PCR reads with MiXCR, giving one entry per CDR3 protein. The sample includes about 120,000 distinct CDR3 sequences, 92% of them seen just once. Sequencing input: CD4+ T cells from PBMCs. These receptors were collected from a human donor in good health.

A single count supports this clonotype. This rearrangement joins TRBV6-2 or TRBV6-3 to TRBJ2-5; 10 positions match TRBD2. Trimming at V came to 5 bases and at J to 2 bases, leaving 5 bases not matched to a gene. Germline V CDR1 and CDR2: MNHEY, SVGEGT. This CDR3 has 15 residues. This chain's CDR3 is CASSNPLAGQETQYF. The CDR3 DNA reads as TGTGCCAGCAGTAACCCACTAGCGGGACAAGAGACCCAGTACTTC.

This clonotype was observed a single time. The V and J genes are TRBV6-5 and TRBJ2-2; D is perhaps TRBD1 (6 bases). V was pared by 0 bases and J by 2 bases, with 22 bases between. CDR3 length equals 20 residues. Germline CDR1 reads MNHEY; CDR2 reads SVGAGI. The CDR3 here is CASSYSSGARAGVNTGELFF. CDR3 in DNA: TGTGCCAGCAGTTACTCTTCTGGAGCTCGCGCAGGGGTTAACACCGGGGAGCTGTTTTTT.

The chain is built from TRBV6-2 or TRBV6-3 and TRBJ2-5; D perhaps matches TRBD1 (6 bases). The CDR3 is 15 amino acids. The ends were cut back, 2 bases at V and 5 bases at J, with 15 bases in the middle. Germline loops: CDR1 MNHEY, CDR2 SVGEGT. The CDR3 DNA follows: TGTGCCAGCAGTTACGCCCCACAGGGCGGCGAGACCCAGTACTTC. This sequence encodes CASSYAPQGGETQYF.

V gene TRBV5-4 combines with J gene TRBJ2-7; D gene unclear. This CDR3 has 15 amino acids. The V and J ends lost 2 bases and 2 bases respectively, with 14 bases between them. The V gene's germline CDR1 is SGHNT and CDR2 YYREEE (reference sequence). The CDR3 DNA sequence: TGTGCCAGCAGCTTTATAGGGCAGGCTACCTACGAGCAGTACTTC. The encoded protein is CASSFIGQATYEQYF.

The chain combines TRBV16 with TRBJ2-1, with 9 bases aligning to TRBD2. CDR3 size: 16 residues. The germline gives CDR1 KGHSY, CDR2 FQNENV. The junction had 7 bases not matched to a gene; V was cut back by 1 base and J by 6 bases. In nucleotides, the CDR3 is TGTGCCAGCAGCCAATATAGAGCGGGGGGAGCCAATGAGCAGTTCTTC. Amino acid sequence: CASSQYRAGGANEQFF.

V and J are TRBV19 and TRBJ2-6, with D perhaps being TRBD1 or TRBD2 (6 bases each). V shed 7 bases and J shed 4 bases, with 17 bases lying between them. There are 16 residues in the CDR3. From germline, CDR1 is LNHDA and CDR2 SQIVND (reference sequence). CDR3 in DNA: TGTGCCAGTACCCAAGAGGGGGGCCCCGGGGCCAACGTCCTGACTTTC. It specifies CASTQEGGPGANVLTF.

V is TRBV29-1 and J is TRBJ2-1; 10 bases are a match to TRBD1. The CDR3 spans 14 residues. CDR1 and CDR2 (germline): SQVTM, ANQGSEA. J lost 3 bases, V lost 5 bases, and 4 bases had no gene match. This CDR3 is CSVSGTGVYNEQFF. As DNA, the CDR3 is TGCAGCGTTTCCGGGACAGGGGTCTACAATGAGCAGTTCTTC.

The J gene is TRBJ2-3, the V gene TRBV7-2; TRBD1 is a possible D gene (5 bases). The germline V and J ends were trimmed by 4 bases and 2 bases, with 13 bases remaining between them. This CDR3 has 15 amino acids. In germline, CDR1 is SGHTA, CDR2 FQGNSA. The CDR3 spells CASSSTTVTTDTQYF. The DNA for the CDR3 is TGTGCCAGCAGCTCGACGACAGTTACCACAGATACGCAGTATTTT. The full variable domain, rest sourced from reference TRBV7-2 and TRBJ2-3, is GAGVSQSPSNKVTEKGKDVELRCDPISGHTALYWYRQSLGQGLEFLIYFQGNSAPDKSGLPSDRFSAERTGGSVSTLTIQRTQQEDSAVYLCASSSTTVTTDTQYFGPGTRLTVL.

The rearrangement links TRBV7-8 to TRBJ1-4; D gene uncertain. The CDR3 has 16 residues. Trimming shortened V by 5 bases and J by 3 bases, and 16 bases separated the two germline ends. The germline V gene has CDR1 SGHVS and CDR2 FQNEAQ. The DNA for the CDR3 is TGTGCCAGCAGCCTAGATGCGGGGAGGGCTAATGAAAAACTGTTTTTT. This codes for CASSLDAGRANEKLFF.

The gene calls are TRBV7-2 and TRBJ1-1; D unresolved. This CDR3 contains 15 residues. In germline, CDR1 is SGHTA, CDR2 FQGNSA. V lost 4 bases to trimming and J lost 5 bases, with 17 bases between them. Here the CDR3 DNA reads TGTGCCAGCAGCTCGACCTTGGGAGGTGGTACTGAAGCTTTCTTT. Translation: CASSSTLGGGTEAFF.

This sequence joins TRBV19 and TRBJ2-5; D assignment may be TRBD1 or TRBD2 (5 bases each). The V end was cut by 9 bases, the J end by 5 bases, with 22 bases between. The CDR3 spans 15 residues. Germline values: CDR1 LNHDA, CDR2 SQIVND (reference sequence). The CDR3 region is CASGARGDPGETQYF. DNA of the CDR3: TGTGCCAGCGGGGCGAGAGGCGATCCGGGGGAGACCCAGTACTTC.

In DNA form, the CDR3 reads TGTGCCAGCAGCGATGGCGGACTAGCGGGCAATGAGCAGTTCTTC. Protein product: CASSDGGLAGNEQFF. The chain joins TRBV5-4 to TRBJ2-1, with 11 positions matching TRBD2. Germline trimming cut 4 bases from V and 6 bases from J; bases unmatched to any gene: 6. Germline V gene data show CDR1 as SGHNT and CDR2 as YYREEE (reference sequence). This CDR3 region has 15 residues.

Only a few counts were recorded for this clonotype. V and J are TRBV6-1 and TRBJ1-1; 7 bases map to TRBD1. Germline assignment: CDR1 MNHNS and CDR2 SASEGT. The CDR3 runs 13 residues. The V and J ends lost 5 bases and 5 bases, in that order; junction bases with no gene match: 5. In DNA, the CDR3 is TGTGCCAGCAGTTGGACAGGAAATACTGAAGCTTTCTTT. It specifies CASSWTGNTEAFF.

The CDR3 nucleotides read TGTGCCAGCAGTGAAGGACAGGGGACTTACAATGAGCAGTTCTTC. This gives the protein CASSEGQGTYNEQFF. V and J are TRBV2 and TRBJ2-1; TRBD1 matches at 8 bases. J was trimmed by 4 bases and V by 1 base; bases with no gene match: 3. The CDR3 runs 15 residues. CDR1 is SNHLY and CDR2 is FYNNEI in the germline V gene.

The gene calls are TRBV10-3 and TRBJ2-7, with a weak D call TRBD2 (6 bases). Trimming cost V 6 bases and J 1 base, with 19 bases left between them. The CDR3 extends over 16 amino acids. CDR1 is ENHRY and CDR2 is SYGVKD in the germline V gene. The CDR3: CAIRGLRDGVSYEQYF. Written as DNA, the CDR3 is TGTGCCATCAGGGGACTGAGGGACGGGGTATCCTACGAGCAGTACTTC.

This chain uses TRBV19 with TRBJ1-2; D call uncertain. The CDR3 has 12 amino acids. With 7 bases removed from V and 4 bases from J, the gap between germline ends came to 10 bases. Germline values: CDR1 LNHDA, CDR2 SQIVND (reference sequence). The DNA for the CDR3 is TGTGCCAGTAATGTGGATCGCTATGGCTACACCTTC. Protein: CASNVDRYGYTF.

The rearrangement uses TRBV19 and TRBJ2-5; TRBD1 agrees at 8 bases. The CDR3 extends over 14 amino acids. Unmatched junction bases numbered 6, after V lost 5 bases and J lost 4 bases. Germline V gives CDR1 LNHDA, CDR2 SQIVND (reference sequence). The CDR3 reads CASSSTGVRETQYF. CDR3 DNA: TGTGCCAGTAGTTCGACAGGGGTCCGAGAGACCCAGTACTTC.

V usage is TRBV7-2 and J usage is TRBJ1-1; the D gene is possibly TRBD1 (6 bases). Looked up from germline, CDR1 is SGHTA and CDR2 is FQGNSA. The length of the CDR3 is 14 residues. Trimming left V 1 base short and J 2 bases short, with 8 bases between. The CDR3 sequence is CASSLDRANTEAFF. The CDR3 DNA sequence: TGTGCCAGCAGCTTAGACAGGGCCAACACTGAAGCTTTCTTT.

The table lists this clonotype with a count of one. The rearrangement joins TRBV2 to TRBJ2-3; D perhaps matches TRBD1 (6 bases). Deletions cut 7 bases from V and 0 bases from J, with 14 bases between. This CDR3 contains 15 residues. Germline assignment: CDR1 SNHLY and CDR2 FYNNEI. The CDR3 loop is CASKDSFTSTDTQYF. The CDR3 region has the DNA TGTGCCAGCAAGGACAGCTTTACTAGCACAGATACGCAGTATTTT.

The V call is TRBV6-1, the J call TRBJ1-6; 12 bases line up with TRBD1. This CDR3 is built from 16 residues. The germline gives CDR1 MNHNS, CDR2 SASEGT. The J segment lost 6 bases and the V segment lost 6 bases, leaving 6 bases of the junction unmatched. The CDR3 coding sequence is TGTGCCAGCAGATCCCCGGGACAGGGGGCTAATTCACCCCTCCACTTT. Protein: CASRSPGQGANSPLHF.